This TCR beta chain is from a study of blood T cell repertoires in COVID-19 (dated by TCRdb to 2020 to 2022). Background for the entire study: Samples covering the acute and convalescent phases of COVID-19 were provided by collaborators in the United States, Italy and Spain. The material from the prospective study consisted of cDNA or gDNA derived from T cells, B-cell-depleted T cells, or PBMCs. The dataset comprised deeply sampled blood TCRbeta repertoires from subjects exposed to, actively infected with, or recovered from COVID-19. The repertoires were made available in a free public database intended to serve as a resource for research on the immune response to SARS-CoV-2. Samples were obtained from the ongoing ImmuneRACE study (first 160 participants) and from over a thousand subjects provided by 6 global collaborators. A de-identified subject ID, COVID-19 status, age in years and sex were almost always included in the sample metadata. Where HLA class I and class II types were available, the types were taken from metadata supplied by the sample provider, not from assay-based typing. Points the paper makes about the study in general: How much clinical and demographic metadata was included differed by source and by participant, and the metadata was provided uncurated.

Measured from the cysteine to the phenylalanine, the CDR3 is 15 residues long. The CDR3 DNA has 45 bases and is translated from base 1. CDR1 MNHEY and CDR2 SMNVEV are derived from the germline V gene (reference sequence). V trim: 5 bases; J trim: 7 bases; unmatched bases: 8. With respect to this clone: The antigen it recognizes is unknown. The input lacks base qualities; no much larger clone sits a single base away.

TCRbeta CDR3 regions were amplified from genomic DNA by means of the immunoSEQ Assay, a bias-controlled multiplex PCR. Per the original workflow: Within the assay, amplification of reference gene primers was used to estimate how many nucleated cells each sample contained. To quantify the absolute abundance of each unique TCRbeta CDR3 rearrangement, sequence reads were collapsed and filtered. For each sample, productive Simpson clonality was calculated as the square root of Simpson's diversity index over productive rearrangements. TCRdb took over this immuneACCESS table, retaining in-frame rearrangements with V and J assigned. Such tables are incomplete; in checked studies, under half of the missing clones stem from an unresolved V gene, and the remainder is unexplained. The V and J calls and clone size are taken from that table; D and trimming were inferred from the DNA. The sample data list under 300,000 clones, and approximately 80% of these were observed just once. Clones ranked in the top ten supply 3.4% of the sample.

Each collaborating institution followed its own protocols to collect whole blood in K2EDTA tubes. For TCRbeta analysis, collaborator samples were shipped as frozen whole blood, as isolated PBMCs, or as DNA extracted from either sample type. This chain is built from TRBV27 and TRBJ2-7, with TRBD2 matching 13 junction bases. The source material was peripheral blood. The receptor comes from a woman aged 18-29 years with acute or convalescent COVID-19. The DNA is TGTGCCAGCAGTCTCGGACTAGCGGGGGATGTAGAGCAGTACTTC. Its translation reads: CASSLGLAGDVEQYF.